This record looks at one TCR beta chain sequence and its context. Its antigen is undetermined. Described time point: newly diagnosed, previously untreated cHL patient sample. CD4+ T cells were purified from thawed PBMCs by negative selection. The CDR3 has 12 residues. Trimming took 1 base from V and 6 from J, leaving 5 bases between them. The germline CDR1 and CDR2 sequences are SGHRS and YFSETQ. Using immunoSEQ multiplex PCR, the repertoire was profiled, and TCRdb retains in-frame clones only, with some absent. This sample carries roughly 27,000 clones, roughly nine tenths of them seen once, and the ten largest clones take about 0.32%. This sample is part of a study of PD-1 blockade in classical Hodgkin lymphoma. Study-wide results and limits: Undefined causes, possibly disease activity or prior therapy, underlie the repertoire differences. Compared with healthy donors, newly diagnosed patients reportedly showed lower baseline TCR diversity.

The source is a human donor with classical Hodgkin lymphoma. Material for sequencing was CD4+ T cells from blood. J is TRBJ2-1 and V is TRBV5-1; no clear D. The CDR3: CASSLSTNEQFF. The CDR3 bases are TGCGCCAGCAGCTTGTCGACCAATGAGCAGTTCTTC.